This T cell receptor beta chain was sequenced for a study of CD8+CD57+ T cells in acquired aplastic anemia. Study results and caveats: Patients versus controls showed no significant CD8+ Simpson's diversity difference.

Remarks on this clonotype: Antigen: not known. Germline is not matched at one junction end, which may reflect a read error.

CDR1 and CDR2 from the germline V gene are SGHTA and FQGTGA. The CDR3 covers 14 residues. Genomic DNA, the template, was used for profiling of the TCR beta VDJ and CDR3. TCRdb reprocessed the reads with MiXCR, giving one entry per CDR3 protein. Of hundreds of thousands of distinct CDR3 sequences listed, about 70% are singletons. Sequences were obtained from sorted CD4+, CD8+, or CD8+CD57+ T cells (not recorded which) from PBMCs. The sequence was collected from a human donor in good health, serving as a control. This sequence joins TRBV7-3 and TRBJ1-5; no firm D call. The CDR3 loop is CASSLDTDSPPHHF. The CDR3 DNA reads TGTGCCAGCAGCTTGGATACAGATTCTCCCCCCCACCATTTT. Supplemented by reference TRBV7-3 and TRBJ1-5, the full variable domain reads GAGVSQTPSNKVTEKGKYVELRCDPISGHTALYWYRQSLGQGPEFLIYFQGTGAADDSGLPNDRFFAVRPEGSVSTLKIQRTERGDSAVYLCASSLDTDSPPHHFGDGTRLSIL.